This T cell receptor beta chain was observed in a study of blood T cell repertoires in COVID-19 (dated by TCRdb to the early 2020s). Regarding the complete study: Samples covering the acute and convalescent phases of COVID-19 were provided by collaborators in the United States, Italy and Spain. The material from the prospective study consisted of cDNA or gDNA derived from T cells, B-cell-depleted T cells, or PBMCs. Subjects who had been exposed to COVID-19, were actively infected with it, or had recovered from it provided the deeply sampled blood TCRbeta repertoires that made up the dataset. The repertoires were released in a freely available public database meant as a resource for research on the immune response to SARS-CoV-2. Samples were obtained from the ongoing ImmuneRACE study (first 160 participants) and from over 1,000 subjects provided by 6 global collaborators. The sample metadata nearly always contained a de-identified subject ID, COVID-19 status, age in years and sex. Where available, HLA class I and class II types were taken from metadata supplied by the sample provider and were not determined by assay-based typing.

What the work shows at the level of the full study, not this receptor alone: The quantity of clinical and demographic metadata differed by source and by participant and was supplied without curation.

Whole blood was collected in K2EDTA tubes by collaborating institutions according to the institutions' own protocols. Collaborator samples were shipped for TCRbeta analysis as frozen whole blood, isolated PBMCs, or DNA extracted from either sample type. TCRbeta CDR3 regions were amplified from genomic DNA using the immunoSEQ Assay, a bias-controlled multiplex PCR. In the original analysis: Within the assay, amplification of reference gene primers was used to estimate how many nucleated cells each sample contained. Sequence reads were collapsed and filtered to measure the absolute abundance of every unique TCRbeta CDR3 rearrangement. For each sample, productive Simpson clonality was calculated as the square root of Simpson's diversity index across productive rearrangements. TCRdb limited this immuneACCESS table to in-frame rearrangements with V and J called. A share of clones is missing; checked studies link under half to unresolved V genes, and the rest is unexplained. The V and J calls and clone size are taken from that table; D and trimming were inferred from the DNA. The sample table records roughly 40,000 clones; about 78% of these occur just once. The ten largest clones capture about 8.7% of the sample.

The germline V gene supplies CDR1 SGHNT and CDR2 YENEEA. Germline trimming: 5 bases from V, 5 bases from J; junction bases outside gene matches: 8. The CDR3 starts with the cysteine, ends with the phenylalanine, and has 15 residues. The DNA shown is the 45-base CDR3, in frame from base 1. As concerns this clone: It lacks a known antigen. Per-base qualities were not stored, and no clone one base away is much larger.

The sequenced material came from peripheral blood. The clonotype comes from a man aged 70-80 years with active or convalescent COVID-19. The V gene is TRBV11-3 and the J gene is TRBJ2-2, with 7 middle bases fitting TRBD2. At the DNA level, the sequence is TGTGCCAGCAGCCCCCGTGGGCGGGGGACCGGGGAGCTGTTTTTT. This translates into CASSPRGRGTGELFF.